This TCR beta chain was profiled in a study of early T cells in non-severe SARS-CoV-2 infection. From the 5' RACE reads, TCRdb called clonotypes with MiXCR, one entry per CDR3 protein. The profile shows 65,000 to 95,000 distinct CDR3 sequences, over 9% of them singletons. This clonotype was counted ten times or more. The material sequenced was whole blood. The clonotype originates from an adult who was a healthcare worker with PCR-confirmed SARS-CoV-2 infection or an uninfected control (not recorded which).

The chain's CDR3 is CATSDPGSDETQYF. CDR3 sequence (DNA): TGTGCCACCAGTGATCCAGGGTCGGATGAGACCCAGTACTTC. The chain joins TRBV24-1 to TRBJ2-5; the D gene is possibly TRBD1 (5 bases). The germline V and J ends were trimmed by 3 bases and 5 bases, with 12 bases remaining between them. The germline gives CDR1 KGHDR, CDR2 SFDVKD. The CDR3 covers 14 residues.